This T cell receptor (beta chain) is drawn from a study of T cells expressing NK-cell markers. The germline V gene encodes CDR1 SEHNR and CDR2 FQNEAQ (reference sequence). There are 16 residues in the CDR3. Notes on this clonotype: Its antigen is as yet unknown.

Study-wide findings and caveats: About six donors carried dominant NKG2C+ clonotypes that made up roughly 1.0-7.5% of their CD8+ T cells. These clonotypes, the leaders elsewhere, also led the CD3+CD56-NKG2C+ fraction in a few donors.

TCRdb re-called the 5' RACE reads, yielding one record per CDR3 amino acid sequence without DNA. This sample contains some 390,000 distinct CDR3 sequences. The sequenced material came from blood T cells: a sorted CD56 or NKG2C T cell subset, CD4+ or CD8+ T cells, or bulk PBMC T cells (not recorded which). This clonotype was obtained from a woman in her forties or fifties in good health. The rearrangement uses TRBV7-9 and TRBJ2-3; TCRdb lists TRBD2, though no DNA is available to test this call. CDR3 amino acids: CASSTGLAGVGDTQYF. The full variable domain, with the rest looked up from reference TRBV7-9 and TRBJ2-3, is DTGVSQNPRHKITKRGQNVTFRCDPISEHNRLYWYRQTLGQGPEFLTYFQNEAQLEKSRLLSDRFSAERPKGSFSTLEIQRTEQGDSAMYLCASSTGLAGVGDTQYFGPGTRLTVL.